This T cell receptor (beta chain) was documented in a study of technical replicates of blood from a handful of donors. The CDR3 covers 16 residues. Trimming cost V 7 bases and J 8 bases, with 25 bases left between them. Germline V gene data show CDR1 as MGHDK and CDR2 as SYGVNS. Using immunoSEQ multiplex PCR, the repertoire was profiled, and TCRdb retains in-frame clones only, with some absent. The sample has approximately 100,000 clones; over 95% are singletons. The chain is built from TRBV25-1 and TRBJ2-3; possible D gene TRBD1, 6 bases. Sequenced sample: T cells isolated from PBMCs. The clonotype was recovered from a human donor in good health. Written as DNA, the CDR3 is TGTGCCAGCACAGGGGAACGATACGTGGGGCGCGGTACGCAGTATTTT. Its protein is CASTGERYVGRGTQYF. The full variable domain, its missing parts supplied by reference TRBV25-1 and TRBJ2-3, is EADIYQTPRYLVIGTGKKITLECSQTMGHDKMYWYQQDPGMELHLIHYSYGVNSTEKGDLSSESTVSRIRTEHFPLTLESARPSHTSQYLCASTGERYVGRGTQYFGPGTRLTVL.